Following are 27 T cell receptor beta chains from one sample sequenced in a study of beta chain features in type 1 diabetes. The authors reverse transcribed all of the isolated RNA, so sequencing captured expressed TCRB transcripts. Measured with immunoSEQ multiplex PCR; TCRdb has only the in-frame clones, and not every one. In the table there are about 250,000 clones, roughly 13% of which are singletons. The sequenced sample consisted of naive CD4+ T cells from blood. These receptors were obtained from a woman in her forties in good health.

The genes are TRBV18 and TRBJ2-7; D may be TRBD2 (6 bases). Per germline, CDR1 KGHSH and CDR2 LQKENI. The CDR3 spans 12 residues. With 2 bases removed from V and 6 bases from J, the gap between germline ends came to 8 bases. For the CDR3, the DNA is TGTGCCAGCTCACCATCCGGGGGCGAGCAGTACTTC. Translated: CASSPSGGEQYF.

The chain carries TRBV5-1 and TRBJ2-3; the D gene is possibly TRBD2 (6 bases). Germline values: CDR1 SGHRS, CDR2 YFSETQ. The CDR3 has 15 amino acids. The V end was cut by 6 bases, the J end by 0 bases, with 14 bases between. The CDR3 here is CASTSSDPSTDTQYF. DNA for the CDR3: TGCGCCAGCACCTCTAGCGACCCTAGCACAGATACGCAGTATTTT.

The genes are TRBV7-9 and TRBJ2-2, with TRBD1 matching 9 bases. The CDR3 covers 14 residues. From germline, CDR1 is SEHNR and CDR2 FQNEAQ (reference sequence). V lost 9 bases to trimming and J lost 3 bases; unmatched junction nucleotides: 5. The CDR3 protein is CASHRDRDTGELFF. CDR3 nucleotide sequence: TGTGCCAGTCACCGGGACAGGGACACCGGGGAGCTGTTTTTT.

V is TRBV19 and J is TRBJ2-1; the match to TRBD2 covers 10 bases. Germline CDR1 is LNHDA and CDR2 is SQIVND (reference sequence). This CDR3 is 16 amino acids long. V gave up 7 bases and J gave up 0 bases; unmatched junction bases: 6. The CDR3 spells CASTLLAGGSYNEQFF. The CDR3 bases are TGTGCCAGTACCCTATTAGCGGGGGGCTCCTACAATGAGCAGTTCTTC.

The gene calls are TRBV4-1 and TRBJ2-7; D unclear. Germline assignment: CDR1 MGHRA and CDR2 YSYEKL. This CDR3 region has 13 residues. V was clipped by 4 bases and J by 0 bases, with 7 bases between them. The CDR3 spells CASSLESSYEQYF. Written as DNA, the CDR3 is TGCGCCAGCAGCCTGGAGAGCTCCTACGAGCAGTACTTC.

The chain couples TRBV5-1 to TRBJ2-2, with TRBD1 matching over 8 bases. The CDR3 sequence is 16 residues long. With V trimmed by 0 bases and J by 2 bases, 3 bases remained unmatched. Germline assignment: CDR1 SGHRS and CDR2 YFSETQ. This CDR3 reads CASSLAGQGNTGELFF. The CDR3 DNA reads as TGCGCCAGCAGCTTGGCTGGACAGGGAAACACCGGGGAGCTGTTTTTT.

This chain uses TRBV5-6 with TRBJ2-7, with TRBD1 identical over 7 bases. Losses at the gene ends were 6 bases for V and 3 bases for J; bases not matched to a gene: 9. The CDR3 contains 14 residues. Germline V gene data show CDR1 as SGHDT and CDR2 as YYEEEE. The CDR3 DNA follows: TGTGCCAGCACCTTCCCTGGGACAGACTACGAGCAGTACTTC. Amino acid sequence: CASTFPGTDYEQYF. Variable domain in full (rest from reference TRBV5-6 and TRBJ2-7): DAGVTQSPTHLIKTRGQQVTLRCSPKSGHDTVSWYQQALGQGPQFIFQYYEEEERQRGNFPDRFSGHQFPNYSSELNVNALLLGDSALYLCASTFPGTDYEQYFGPGTRLTVT.

The gene calls are TRBV21-1 and TRBJ2-5; the listed D gene, TRBD2, was not tested against the DNA. TRBV21-1 is shown as a pseudogene. This CDR3 has 13 residues. The CDR3 nucleotides read TGTGCCAGCAGCCCCCTGCGGTGGGAGACCCAGTACTTC. Residues: CASSPLRWETQYF.

The chain has TRBV14 and TRBJ1-3; no firm D call. V lost 0 bases and J 0 bases, leaving 9 bases between the germline ends. Germline V gene data show CDR1 as SGHDN and CDR2 as FVKESK. This CDR3 comprises 16 residues. DNA of the CDR3: TGTGCCAGCAGCCAAGATATTCCAGGCTCTGGAAACACCATATATTTT. Amino acid sequence: CASSQDIPGSGNTIYF.

This clone was found a few times. V usage is TRBV9 and J usage is TRBJ2-2; 7 nucleotides align to TRBD1. V lost 2 bases to trimming and J lost 0 bases; unmatched junction nucleotides: 7. From germline, CDR1 is SGDLS and CDR2 YYNGEE. The CDR3 has 17 residues. The DNA for the CDR3 is TGTGCCAGCAGCGTGGGGGCGACAGGGCCGAACACCGGGGAGCTGTTTTTT. Its translation: CASSVGATGPNTGELFF.

The chain employs TRBV15 and TRBJ1-1; 8 bases align to TRBD1. The germline CDR1 and CDR2 sequences are LNHNV and YYDKDF (reference sequence). This CDR3 spans 16 amino acids. J gave up 6 bases and V 5 bases, and 14 bases lay outside the gene matches. The DNA for the CDR3 is TGTGCCACCAGCTTAGCCTCAGACAGGGGTTTCCCTGAAGCTTTCTTT. Translated, it gives CATSLASDRGFPEAFF.

This clone was picked up a small number of times. The genes are TRBV2 and TRBJ2-7; D is unresolved. CDR1 SNHLY and CDR2 FYNNEI come from the germline V gene. The CDR3 extends over 11 amino acids. Trimming left V 11 bases short and J 6 bases short, with 14 bases between. The CDR3 protein is CASSVVTEQYF. For the CDR3, the DNA is TGTGCCTCCTCAGTCGTCACCGAGCAGTACTTC.

This clone was counted only a few times. The V and J genes are TRBV2 and TRBJ2-5; the D gene is possibly TRBD2 (5 bases). V was trimmed by 6 bases and J by 4 bases, leaving 15 bases between them. The germline gives CDR1 SNHLY, CDR2 FYNNEI. This CDR3 has 14 residues. The CDR3 DNA reads TGTGCCAGCAGCCCCTCTAGCTCCCGAGAGACCCAGTACTTC. Encoded protein: CASSPSSSRETQYF.

CDR3 sequence: CASSSLSRPRNSPLHF. In DNA form, the CDR3 reads TGTGCCAGCAGTTCCTTGTCCCGTCCGCGTAATTCACCCCTCCACTTT. The gene calls are TRBV27 and TRBJ1-6; D unclear. The V and J ends lost 4 bases and 6 bases respectively, with 16 bases between them. Germline loops: CDR1 MNHEY, CDR2 SMNVEV (reference sequence). The CDR3 covers 16 residues.

There are a few counts of this clone. The chain couples TRBV7-2 to TRBJ2-5, with D tentatively TRBD2 (6 bases). Germline V gives CDR1 SGHTA, CDR2 FQGNSA. This CDR3 is 18 amino acids long. V gave up 3 bases and J gave up 2 bases, with 22 bases separating them. DNA of the CDR3: TGTGCCAGCAGCTTTACCGCGGGGTCTCTATATACGCAAGAGACCCAGTACTTC. This gives the protein CASSFTAGSLYTQETQYF.

The rearrangement links TRBV12-5 to TRBJ2-7, with D perhaps matching TRBD2 (5 bases). With 0 bases removed from V and 7 bases from J, the gap between germline ends came to 7 bases. Germline assignment: CDR1 LGHNT and CDR2 FRNRAP. The CDR3 is 12 residues long. DNA for the CDR3: TGTGCTAGTGGTTTGGTACTAGAGGAGCAGTACTTC. Amino acids: CASGLVLEEQYF.

This clone appeared a few times. The chain has TRBV5-6 and TRBJ2-7; perhaps TRBD2 as D (6 bases). Germline-derived CDR1 and CDR2 are SGHDT and YYEEEE. Trimming removed 3 bases at V and 0 bases at J, with 22 bases between. The CDR3 runs 18 residues. The CDR3 DNA reads as TGTGCCAGCAGCTCCTGGGGACTCTCCCCACGGAACTCCTACGAGCAGTACTTC. Amino acids: CASSSWGLSPRNSYEQYF. Filled out from reference TRBV5-6 and TRBJ2-7, the complete variable domain reads DAGVTQSPTHLIKTRGQQVTLRCSPKSGHDTVSWYQQALGQGPQFIFQYYEEEERQRGNFPDRFSGHQFPNYSSELNVNALLLGDSALYLCASSSWGLSPRNSYEQYFGPGTRLTVT.

This clone was detected a few times. The rearrangement joins TRBV5-6 to TRBJ1-1, with 11 bases that match TRBD1. This CDR3 has 18 amino acids. CDR1 SGHDT and CDR2 YYEEEE come from the germline V gene. V gave up 1 base and J gave up 0 bases; unmatched junction bases: 8. CDR3 nucleotides: TGTGCCAGCAGCTTGCGAGGGACAGGGGGATTCATGAACACTGAAGCTTTCTTT. It is translated as CASSLRGTGGFMNTEAFF.

The chain has TRBV6-1 and TRBJ1-2; 10 nucleotides agree with TRBD1. The ends lost 4 bases at V and 1 base at J; junction bases unmatched: 12. The CDR3 spans 18 residues. The germline V gene has CDR1 MNHNS and CDR2 SASEGT. Here the CDR3 reads CASSGPGQGSGSNYGYTF. The CDR3 DNA reads TGTGCCAGCAGTGGCCCGGGACAGGGGTCGGGAAGTAACTATGGCTACACCTTC.

This clone occurred a few times. The chain is built from TRBV5-1 and TRBJ2-2; a weak D match, TRBD1 (6 bases). The CDR3 runs 13 residues. Germline CDR1 SGHRS, CDR2 YFSETQ. V gave up 3 bases and J gave up 5 bases, with 8 bases separating them. This chain's CDR3 is CASSYGTTGELFF. The DNA of the CDR3 is TGCGCCAGCAGCTACGGGACAACCGGGGAGCTGTTTTTT. The full variable domain, in which reference TRBV5-1 and TRBJ2-2 provide the parts outside the CDR3, is KAGVTQTPRYLIKTRGQQVTLSCSPISGHRSVSWYQQTPGQGLQFLFEYFSETQRNKGNFPGRFSGRQFSNSRSEMNVSTLELGDSALYLCASSYGTTGELFFGEGSRLTVL.

The rearrangement joins TRBV10-3 to TRBJ1-6, with 9 bases matching TRBD1. Germline CDR1 ENHRY, CDR2 SYGVKD. CDR3 size: 14 residues. The junction had 4 bases not matched to a gene; V was cut back by 6 bases and J by 7 bases. CDR3 in amino acids: CAIRTGQGNSPLHF. CDR3 nucleotide sequence: TGTGCCATCAGAACGGGACAGGGCAATTCACCCCTCCACTTT.

This clone was seen only once. This sample also contains other DNA sequences that code for the same CDR3. This rearrangement joins TRBV4-2 to TRBJ2-7; the D is unclear. The CDR3 is made up of 14 amino acids. V lost 1 base and J 0 bases, leaving 7 bases between the germline ends. Germline-derived CDR1 and CDR2 are LGHNA and YNFKEQ. CDR3 sequence (DNA): TGTGCCAGCAGCCAAGGGGCTACCTCCTACGAGCAGTACTTC. The encoded protein is CASSQGATSYEQYF.

The CDR3 sequence is CASSLLAIGVHELFF. Here the CDR3 DNA reads TGTGCCAGCAGCTTACTGGCAATCGGGGTACATGAGCTGTTTTTT. The chain couples TRBV11-1 to TRBJ2-2; possible D gene TRBD2, 5 bases. The CDR3 consists of 15 residues. Per germline, CDR1 SGHAT and CDR2 FQDESV (reference sequence). Trimming pared 2 bases from V and 11 bases from J, leaving 18 bases between.

This chain connects TRBV2 to TRBJ2-5; 8 bases line up with TRBD1. Germline V CDR1 and CDR2: SNHLY, FYNNEI. The V and J ends lost 3 bases and 5 bases, in that order; junction bases with no gene match: 5. This CDR3 is 14 amino acids long. CDR3 nucleotides: TGTGCCAGCAGTGATGGCAGGGGGCCGGAGACCCAGTACTTC. Encoded protein: CASSDGRGPETQYF.

J is TRBJ2-4 and V is TRBV10-1, with D maybe TRBD2 (6 bases). Germline V gene lookup returns CDR1 WNHNN and CDR2 SYGVQD (reference sequence). Between the trimmed V and J ends, which lost 3 bases and 0 bases, there was a span of 12 bases. CDR3 length: 16 amino acids. The chain's CDR3 is CASSDPGDLAKNIQYF. DNA for the CDR3: TGCGCCAGCAGTGATCCGGGGGACTTAGCCAAAAACATTCAGTACTTC.

This clone turned up a few times. The J gene is TRBJ1-1, the V gene TRBV6-5; 7 bases match TRBD1. The CDR3 consists of 14 residues. The germline CDR1 and CDR2 sequences are MNHEY and SVGAGI. J lost 7 bases, V lost 10 bases, and 15 bases had no gene match. The DNA of the CDR3 is TGTGCCACCGCTATGGGTAGGGGGCTGGATGAAGCTTTCTTT. As protein: CATAMGRGLDEAFF.

Comments on this clone: Other DNA sequences in this sample translate to the same CDR3. This chain uses TRBV28 with TRBJ2-1; 9 nucleotides agree with TRBD2. V shed 5 bases and J 11 bases; nucleotides not matched to a gene: 16. Germline values: CDR1 MDHEN, CDR2 SYDVKM. The CDR3 has 16 amino acids. This chain's CDR3 is CASSPRGGGGARKQFF. The CDR3, as DNA: TGTGCCAGCAGTCCCCGAGGTGGCGGGGGGGCCCGTAAGCAGTTCTTC.